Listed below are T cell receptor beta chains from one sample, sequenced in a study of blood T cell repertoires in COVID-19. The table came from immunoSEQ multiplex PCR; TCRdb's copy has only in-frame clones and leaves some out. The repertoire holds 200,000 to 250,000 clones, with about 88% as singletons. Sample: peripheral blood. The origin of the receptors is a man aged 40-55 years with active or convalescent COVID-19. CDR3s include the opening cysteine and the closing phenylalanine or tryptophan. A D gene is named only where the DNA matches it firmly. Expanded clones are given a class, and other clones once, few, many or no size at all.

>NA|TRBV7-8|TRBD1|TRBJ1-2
CASSLDRSLNYGYTF
TGTGCCAGCAGCTTGGACAGGTCACTTAACTATGGCTACACCTTC
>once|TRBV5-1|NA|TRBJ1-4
CASSLGRQDEKLFF
TGCGCCAGCAGCTTGGGCAGGCAAGACGAAAAACTGTTTTTT
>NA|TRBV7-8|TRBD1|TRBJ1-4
CASSSNRGANEKLFF
TGTGCCAGCAGCTCCAACAGGGGCGCCAATGAAAAACTGTTTTTT
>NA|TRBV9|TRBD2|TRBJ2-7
CASSVGSGASSYEQYF
TGTGCCAGCAGCGTAGGGAGCGGGGCTAGCTCCTACGAGCAGTACTTC
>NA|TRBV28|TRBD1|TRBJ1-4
CAGRQGPNEKLFF
TGTGCCGGGCGACAGGGGCCGAATGAAAAACTGTTTTTT
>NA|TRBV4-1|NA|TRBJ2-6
CASSQEQGGAGANVLTF
TGCGCCAGCAGCCAAGAGCAGGGTGGTGCTGGGGCCAACGTCCTGACTTTC
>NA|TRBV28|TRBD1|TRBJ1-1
CASNPGQGAIEAFF
TGTGCCAGCAATCCGGGACAGGGGGCTATAGAAGCTTTCTTT
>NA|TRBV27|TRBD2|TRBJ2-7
CASSSTKTSGGLYEQYF
TGTGCCAGCAGTTCAACCAAGACTAGCGGGGGATTATACGAGCAGTACTTC
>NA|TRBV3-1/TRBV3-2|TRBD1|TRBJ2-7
CASSQDETGTYEQYF
TGTGCCAGCAGCCAAGATGAGACAGGGACCTACGAGCAGTACTTC
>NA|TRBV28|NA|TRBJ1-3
CASMPDRTLTGNTIYF
TGTGCCAGCATGCCGGACAGAACTCTAACTGGAAACACCATATATTTT
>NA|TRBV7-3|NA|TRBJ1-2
CASSPQAGLAKGYTF
TGTGCCAGCAGCCCTCAAGCGGGGTTAGCGAAAGGCTACACCTTC
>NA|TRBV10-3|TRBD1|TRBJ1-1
CAISEGTGLFAFF
TGTGCCATCAGTGAGGGGACAGGACTATTCGCTTTCTTT
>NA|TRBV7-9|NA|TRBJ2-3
CASSLGGTSTDTQYF
TGTGCCAGCAGCTTAGGTGGCACCAGCACAGATACGCAGTATTTT
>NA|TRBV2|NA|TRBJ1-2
CASSEEGIYGYTF
TGTGCCAGCAGTGAGGAGGGAATCTATGGCTACACCTTC
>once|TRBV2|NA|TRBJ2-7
CASSTYLAFYEQYF
TGTGCCAGCAGCACATATCTAGCGTTCTACGAGCAGTACTTC
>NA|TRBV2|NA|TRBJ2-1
CASSAINRQDNEQFF
TGTGCCAGCAGTGCTATAAACAGACAGGACAATGAGCAGTTCTTC
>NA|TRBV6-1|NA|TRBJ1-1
CASSDRGQGTEAFF
TGTGCCAGCAGTGACCGCGGGCAGGGGACTGAAGCTTTCTTT
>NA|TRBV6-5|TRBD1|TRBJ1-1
CASNGQVDTEAFF
TGTGCCAGCAATGGACAGGTCGACACTGAAGCTTTCTTT
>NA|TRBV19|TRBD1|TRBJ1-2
CASSIAQDREHGYTF
TGTGCCAGTAGTATAGCCCAGGACAGGGAACATGGCTACACCTTC
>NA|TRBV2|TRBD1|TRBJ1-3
CASSRTGGASNTIYF
TGTGCCAGCAGCAGAACAGGGGGCGCATCCAACACCATATATTTT
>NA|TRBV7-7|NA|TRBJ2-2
CASSIAESGELFF
TGTGCCAGCAGCATTGCGGAGAGCGGGGAGCTGTTTTTT
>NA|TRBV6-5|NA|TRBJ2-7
CASSKLYEQYF
TGTGCCAGCAGTAAGCTCTACGAGCAGTACTTC
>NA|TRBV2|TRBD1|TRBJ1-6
CASSEGYRTGNSPLHF
TGTGCCAGCAGTGAAGGGTATAGGACAGGGAATTCACCCCTCCACTTT
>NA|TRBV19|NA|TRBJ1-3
CASSMSSGNTIYF
TGTGCCAGTAGTATGAGCTCTGGAAACACCATATATTTT
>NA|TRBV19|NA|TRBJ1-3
CASSEYSGNTIYF
TGTGCCAGTAGTGAGTACTCTGGAAACACCATATATTTT
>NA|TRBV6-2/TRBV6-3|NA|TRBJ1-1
CASSYGRGVGNTEAFF
TGTGCCAGCAGTTACGGGCGGGGTGTGGGGAACACTGAAGCTTTCTTT
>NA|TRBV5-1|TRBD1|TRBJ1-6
CASSPGQGRGSSPLHF
TGCGCCAGCAGCCCTGGACAGGGGAGGGGTAGTTCACCCCTCCACTTT
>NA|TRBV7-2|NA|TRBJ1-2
CASSLALQGSYTF
TGTGCCAGCAGCTTAGCGCTCCAGGGAAGCTACACCTTC
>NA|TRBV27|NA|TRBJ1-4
CASSLSSWEKLFF
TGTGCCAGCAGTTTATCGAGTTGGGAAAAACTGTTTTTT
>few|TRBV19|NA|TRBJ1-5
CASSIDLSNQPQHF
TGTGCCAGTAGTATAGATCTTAGCAATCAGCCCCAGCATTTT
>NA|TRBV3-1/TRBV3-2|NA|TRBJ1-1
CASSQRVTMNTEAFF
TGTGCCAGCAGCCAACGGGTCACTATGAACACTGAAGCTTTCTTT
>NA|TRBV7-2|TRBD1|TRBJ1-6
CASSVGQSYNSPLHF
TGTGCCAGCAGCGTGGGACAGAGCTATAATTCACCCCTCCACTTT
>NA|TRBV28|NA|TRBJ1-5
CASSLAGARNQPQHF
TGTGCCAGCAGTTTAGCGGGGGCCCGCAATCAGCCCCAGCATTTT
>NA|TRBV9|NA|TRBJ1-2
CASSAPDLILAGYTF
TGTGCCAGCAGCGCCCCGGACCTGATTTTAGCGGGCTACACCTTC
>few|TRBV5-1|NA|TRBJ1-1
CASSTQAPPGTEAFF
TGCGCCAGCAGCACCCAGGCCCCGCCGGGAACTGAAGCTTTCTTT
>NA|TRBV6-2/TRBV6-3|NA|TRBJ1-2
CASSYALGTHENGYTF
TGTGCCAGCAGTTACGCCCTCGGGACTCACGAGAATGGCTACACCTTC
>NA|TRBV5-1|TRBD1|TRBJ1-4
CASSPIGTELNEKLFF
TGCGCCAGCAGCCCTATCGGGACAGAGCTTAATGAAAAACTGTTTTTT
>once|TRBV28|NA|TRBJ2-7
CASTESSYEQYF
TGTGCCAGCACGGAGAGCTCCTACGAGCAGTACTTC
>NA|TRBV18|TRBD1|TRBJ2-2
CASSPEGTGIHGELFF
TGTGCCAGCTCCCCGGAGGGGACAGGGATCCACGGGGAGCTGTTTTTT
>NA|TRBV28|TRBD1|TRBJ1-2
CASRPLLDRGSEGYTF
TGTGCCAGCAGACCCCTTTTAGACAGGGGGTCAGAGGGCTACACCTTC
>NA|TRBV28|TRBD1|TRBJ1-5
CASSFFGERTGKVSNQPQHF
TGTGCCAGCAGTTTCTTCGGGGAGAGGACAGGGAAGGTCAGCAATCAGCCCCAGCATTTT
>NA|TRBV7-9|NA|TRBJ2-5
CASSLVPRRLLGETQYF
TGTGCCAGCAGCTTAGTCCCGAGAAGACTTCTTGGGGAGACCCAGTACTTC
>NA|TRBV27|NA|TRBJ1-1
CASSLWPGQNTEAFF
TGTGCCAGCAGTTTATGGCCTGGACAGAACACTGAAGCTTTCTTT
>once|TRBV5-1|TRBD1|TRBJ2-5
CASGKPNVQGAMVETQYF
TGCGCCAGCGGCAAACCAAACGTACAGGGGGCTATGGTGGAGACCCAGTACTTC
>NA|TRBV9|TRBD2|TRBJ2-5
CASSAPRARGGQETQYF
TGTGCCAGCAGCGCCCCCCGGGCGCGGGGGGGCCAAGAGACCCAGTACTTC
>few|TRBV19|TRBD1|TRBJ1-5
CASSHIGQGNSNQPQHF
TGTGCCAGTAGTCACATTGGACAGGGCAATAGCAATCAGCCCCAGCATTTT
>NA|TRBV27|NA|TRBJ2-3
CASTTRLMDTQYF
TGTGCCAGCACCACCCGGTTGATGGATACGCAGTATTTT
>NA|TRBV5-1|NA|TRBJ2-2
CASSFSSGELFF
TGCGCCAGCAGCTTTTCTTCCGGGGAGCTGTTTTTT
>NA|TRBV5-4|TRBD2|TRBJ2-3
CASSSTTSGTQYF
TGTGCCAGCAGCTCGACTACTAGCGGAACGCAGTATTTT